The present T cell receptor (beta chain) was sequenced within a study of cytomegalovirus exposure and HLA in healthy donors. Study context: The study's early data release held 80 million to 95 million unique TCRs from HLA-typed donors. Study-wide points: Later on, an analysis showed TCR association rates differing by HLA locus, with DRB1 the most and HLA-C the fewest. Available immune exposure information covered CMV serostatus only.

A note on this clone: No antigen is known for it.

PCR was performed using 60 Vbeta and 13 Jbeta primers. Using immunoSEQ multiplex PCR, the repertoire was profiled, and TCRdb retains in-frame clones only, with some absent. The specimen's table records 200,000 to 250,000 clones. The receptor was derived from a woman in her 30s in good health and CMV-seropositive. Sequencing was carried out using PBMCs.

As DNA, the CDR3 is TGTGCCAGCAGCTTAACGGCGGGGTACACCGGGGAGCTGTTTTTT. The encoded protein is CASSLTAGYTGELFF. The V and J genes are TRBV7-6 and TRBJ2-2, with a tentative D call TRBD2 (6 bases). With 2 bases removed from V and 3 bases from J, the gap between germline ends came to 10 bases. The CDR3 extends over 15 amino acids. Germline CDR1 reads SGHVS; CDR2 reads FNYEAQ.